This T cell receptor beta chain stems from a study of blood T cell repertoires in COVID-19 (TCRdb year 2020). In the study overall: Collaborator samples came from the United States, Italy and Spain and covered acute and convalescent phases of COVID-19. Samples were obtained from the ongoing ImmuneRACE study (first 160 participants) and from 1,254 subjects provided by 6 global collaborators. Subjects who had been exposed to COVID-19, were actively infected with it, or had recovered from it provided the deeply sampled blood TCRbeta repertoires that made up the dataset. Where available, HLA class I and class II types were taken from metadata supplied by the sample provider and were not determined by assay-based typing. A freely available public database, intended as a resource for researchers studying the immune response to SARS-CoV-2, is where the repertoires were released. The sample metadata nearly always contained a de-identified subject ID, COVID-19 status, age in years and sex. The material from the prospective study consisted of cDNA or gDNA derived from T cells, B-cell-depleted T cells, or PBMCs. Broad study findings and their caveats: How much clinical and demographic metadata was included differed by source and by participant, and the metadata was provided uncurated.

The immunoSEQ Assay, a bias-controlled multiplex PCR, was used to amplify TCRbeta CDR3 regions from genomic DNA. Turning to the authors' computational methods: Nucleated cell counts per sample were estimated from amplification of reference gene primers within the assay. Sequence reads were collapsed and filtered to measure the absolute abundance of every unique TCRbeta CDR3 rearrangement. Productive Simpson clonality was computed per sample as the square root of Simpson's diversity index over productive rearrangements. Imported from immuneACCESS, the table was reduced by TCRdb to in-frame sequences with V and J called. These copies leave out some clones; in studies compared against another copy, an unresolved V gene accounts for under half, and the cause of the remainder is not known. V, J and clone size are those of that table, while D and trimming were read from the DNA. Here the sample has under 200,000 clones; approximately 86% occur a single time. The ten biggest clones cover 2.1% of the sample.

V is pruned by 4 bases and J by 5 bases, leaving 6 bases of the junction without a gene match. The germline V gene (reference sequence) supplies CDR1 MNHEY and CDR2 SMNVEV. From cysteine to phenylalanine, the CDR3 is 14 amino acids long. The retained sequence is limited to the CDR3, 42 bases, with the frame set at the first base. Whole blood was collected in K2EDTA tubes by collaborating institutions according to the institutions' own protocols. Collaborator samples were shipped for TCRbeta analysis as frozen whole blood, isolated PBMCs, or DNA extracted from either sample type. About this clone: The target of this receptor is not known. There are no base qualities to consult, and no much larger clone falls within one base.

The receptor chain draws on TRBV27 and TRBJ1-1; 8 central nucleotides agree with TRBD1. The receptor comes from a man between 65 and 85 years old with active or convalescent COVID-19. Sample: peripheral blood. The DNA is TGTGCCAGCAGTTCGGGACAGGCGGGAACTGAAGCTTTCTTT. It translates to CASSSGQAGTEAFF.